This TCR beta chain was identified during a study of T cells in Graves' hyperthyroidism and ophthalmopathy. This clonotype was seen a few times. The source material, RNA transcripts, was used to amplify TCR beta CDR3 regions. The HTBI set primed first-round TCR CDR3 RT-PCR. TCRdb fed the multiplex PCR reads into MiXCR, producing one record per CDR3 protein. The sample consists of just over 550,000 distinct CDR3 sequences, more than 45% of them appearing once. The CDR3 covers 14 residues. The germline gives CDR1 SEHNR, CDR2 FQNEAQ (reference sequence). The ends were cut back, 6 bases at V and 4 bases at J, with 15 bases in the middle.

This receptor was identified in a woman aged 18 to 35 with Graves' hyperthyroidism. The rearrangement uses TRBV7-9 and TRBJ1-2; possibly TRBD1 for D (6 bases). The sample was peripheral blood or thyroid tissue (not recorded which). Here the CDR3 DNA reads TGTGCCAGCAGTTCTCAGGGGTTGGTCTATGGCTACACCTTC. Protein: CASSSQGLVYGYTF.